One and the same sample provided the 9 T cell receptor beta chains below, sequenced in a study of shared clonotypes between healthy human individuals. Method: immunoSEQ multiplex PCR; TCRdb's copy keeps in-frame clones and lacks some. The table includes millions of clones, roughly 94% detected once. Sequences were obtained from naive CD4+ T cells sorted from blood. Described subset: CD45RA+ positively selected. The receptors originated from a man between 18 and 29 years old in good health.

The V and J genes are TRBV10-3 and TRBJ2-1; the match to TRBD2 covers 8 bases. The CDR3 covers 16 residues. Per germline, CDR1 ENHRY and CDR2 SYGVKD. V lost 5 bases, J lost 7 bases, and 13 bases stayed unmatched. The CDR3 DNA is TGTGCCATCAGTTCCCGAGGTAGCGGGATGATGAATGAGCAGTTCTTC. This sequence encodes CAISSRGSGMMNEQFF.

The chain is built from TRBV6-6 and TRBJ1-6; no clear D gene. Trimming removed 7 bases from V and 10 bases from J, with 14 bases in between. The CDR3 extends over 13 amino acids. Germline V gene lookup returns CDR1 MNHNY and CDR2 SVGAGI (reference sequence). The CDR3 region has the DNA TGTGCCAGCAACCGGGATCCGGGATCACCCCTCCACTTT. Translating gives CASNRDPGSPLHF.

V gene TRBV5-4 combines with J gene TRBJ2-5; 12 positions agree with TRBD2. This CDR3 region has 17 residues. V was clipped by 4 bases and J by 0 bases; unmatched bases: 7. The germline gives CDR1 SGHNT, CDR2 YYREEE (reference sequence). CDR3 nucleotides: TGTGCCAGCAGCCGACAGGGACTAGCGGGTAACCAAGAGACCCAGTACTTC. Translation gives CASSRQGLAGNQETQYF.

In regard to this clone: The same CDR3 also results from other DNA sequences found in this sample. This sequence joins TRBV28 and TRBJ1-5; the D gene is possibly TRBD1 (5 bases). V was shortened by 8 bases and J by 1 base, with 9 bases between the two germline ends. The CDR3 runs 13 residues. Germline V gives CDR1 MDHEN, CDR2 SYDVKM. The CDR3 bases are TGTGCCAGCGGTGGGGACAGCAATCAGCCCCAGCATTTT. This encodes CASGGDSNQPQHF.

On this clone: Different DNA sequences within this sample yield the same CDR3. The chain combines TRBV2 with TRBJ2-5, with 8 bases identical to TRBD1. Germline V lookup: CDR1 SNHLY, CDR2 FYNNEI. V dropped 4 bases and J dropped 5; count of bases not matched to a gene: 0. The CDR3 is 12 residues long. CDR3 sequence (DNA): TGTGCCAGCAGTGGACAGGGGGAGACCCAGTACTTC. It yields the protein CASSGQGETQYF.

The J gene is TRBJ2-5, the V gene TRBV10-3; no clear D gene. The germline CDR1 and CDR2 sequences are ENHRY and SYGVKD. This CDR3 has 14 amino acids. Trimming removed 5 bases at V and 4 bases at J, with 14 bases between. CDR3 in amino acids: CAISTRSMVETQYF. The CDR3 bases are TGTGCCATCAGTACTCGGTCAATGGTAGAGACCCAGTACTTC.

This rearrangement joins TRBV5-1 to TRBJ2-1; D might be TRBD1 (5 bases). This CDR3 is 15 amino acids long. Germline CDR1 and CDR2: SGHRS and YFSETQ. The V gene lost 4 bases and the J gene lost 2 bases, with 13 bases spanning the gap. The CDR3 loop reads CASSGQGTPYNEQFF. The CDR3 DNA is TGCGCCAGCAGCGGCCAGGGTACCCCCTACAATGAGCAGTTCTTC.

The V gene is TRBV10-3, the J gene TRBJ1-1; D uncertain. The CDR3 is 13 residues long. V was shortened by 4 bases and J by 3 bases, with 9 bases between the two germline ends. Germline assignment: CDR1 ENHRY and CDR2 SYGVKD. CDR3 DNA sequence: TGTGCCATCAGTGTGGGAATTGACACTGAAGCTTTCTTT. Its translation is CAISVGIDTEAFF.

This sequence joins TRBV7-2 and TRBJ2-7; 9 nucleotides align to TRBD2. CDR1 and CDR2 (germline): SGHTA, FQGNSA. Trimming took 4 bases from V and 5 from J; bases not matched to a gene: 9. The CDR3 length is 15 residues. CDR3 sequence reads: CASSSRLAVSNEQYF. DNA for the CDR3: TGTGCCAGCAGCTCTCGACTAGCGGTTTCCAACGAGCAGTACTTC. Variable domain in full (rest from reference TRBV7-2 and TRBJ2-7): GAGVSQSPSNKVTEKGKDVELRCDPISGHTALYWYRQSLGQGLEFLIYFQGNSAPDKSGLPSDRFSAERTGGSVSTLTIQRTQQEDSAVYLCASSSRLAVSNEQYFGPGTRLTVT.